The 6 T cell receptor beta chains given below trace back to one sample, sequenced in a study of blood T cell repertoires in COVID-19. Profiling relied on immunoSEQ multiplex PCR, and the TCRdb table lists in-frame clones only, not all of them. Of under 250,000 clones in the sample, roughly 82% were seen once. Sequenced sample: peripheral blood. The receptors originated from a woman in her seventies with acute or convalescent COVID-19.

This chain uses TRBV12-3 or TRBV12-4 with TRBJ1-5; 7 positions agree with TRBD1. The CDR3 has 13 residues. J lost 5 bases, V lost 6 bases, and 4 bases had no gene match. The CDR3, as DNA: TGTGCCAGCAGCGGTACAGGGGATCAGCCCCAGCATTTT. This gives the protein CASSGTGDQPQHF.

The V and J genes are TRBV9 and TRBJ2-5; 11 bases line up with TRBD2. The CDR3 sequence is 14 residues long. V trimming: 4 bases; J trimming: 4 bases; junction bases outside the gene matches: 3. The germline CDR1 and CDR2 sequences are SGDLS and YYNGEE. CDR3 nucleotides: TGTGCCAGCAGCATTAGCGGGGGGGTAGAGACCCAGTACTTC. Residues: CASSISGGVETQYF.

CDR3 nucleotide sequence: TGTGCCAGCAGCCCACCGACAGGGTCTAACTATGGCTACACCTTC. As protein: CASSPPTGSNYGYTF. The chain employs TRBV7-9 and TRBJ1-2; 7 positions match TRBD1. The CDR3 is made up of 15 amino acids. V lost 5 bases, J lost 0 bases, and 6 bases stayed unmatched. The germline gives CDR1 SEHNR, CDR2 FQNEAQ (reference sequence).

The CDR3, as DNA: TGTGCCAGCAGCCAAGACCTGCGGGAAAAGGACGAGCAGTACTTC. Its protein is CASSQDLREKDEQYF. The chain uses TRBV4-2 and TRBJ2-7; tentative D call: TRBD2 (6 bases). V shed 0 bases and J shed 5 bases, with 14 bases lying between them. The germline V gene has CDR1 LGHNA and CDR2 YNFKEQ. The CDR3 contains 15 residues.

The V call is TRBV20-1, the J call TRBJ2-5; TRBD1 aligns across 8 bases. The CDR3 is 13 amino acids. V trimming: 3 bases; J trimming: 2 bases; junction bases outside the gene matches: 2. CDR1 and CDR2 (germline): DFQATT, SNEGSKA (reference sequence). Written as DNA, the CDR3 is TGCAGTGCTAGTAGGACAGGGCAAGAGACCCAGTACTTC. This gives the protein CSASRTGQETQYF.

The genes are TRBV6-5 and TRBJ1-2; 9 bases are shared with TRBD1. From germline, CDR1 is MNHEY and CDR2 SVGAGI. The CDR3 contains 15 residues. V lost 3 bases and J lost 7; bases outside the gene matches: 9. The CDR3 DNA sequence: TGTGCCAGCAGTTATCTGGACAGGGGTGAGGCTGGCTACACCTTC. Its translation is CASSYLDRGEAGYTF.